These 21 T cell receptor beta chains were sequenced from one sample in a study of graft-versus-host responses after intestinal transplantation. Here immunoSEQ multiplex PCR was the method, and the copy in TCRdb shows in-frame clones only, minus some. The sample carries under 90,000 clones, about 90% recorded once. The starting material was PBMCs, obtained 98 days after intestinal transplantation. The source is a human patient who received an intestinal transplant, so some T cells may come from the graft donor.

Worth noting for this clone: Other DNA sequences in the same sample also yield this CDR3. The chain joins TRBV2 to TRBJ2-7, with D maybe TRBD1 (5 bases). CDR3 length: 11 amino acids. The V gene lost 6 bases and the J gene lost 3 bases, with 6 bases spanning the gap. The germline gives CDR1 SNHLY, CDR2 FYNNEI. In DNA form, the CDR3 reads TGTGCCAGCAGAGACAGCTACGAGCAGTACTTC. Translation: CASRDSYEQYF.

The V call is TRBV5-1, the J call TRBJ2-1, with 15 bases that match TRBD2. The V gene's germline CDR1 is SGHRS and CDR2 YFSETQ. The CDR3 consists of 19 residues. Trimming at V came to 4 bases and at J to 3 bases, leaving 11 bases not matched to a gene. The CDR3 coding sequence is TGCGCCAGCAGCCCGGGACTAGCGGGAGGCCTGCCTATCTACAATGAGCAGTTCTTC. Translation: CASSPGLAGGLPIYNEQFF.

This clone was observed a handful of times. Here the CDR3 DNA reads TGTGCCAGCAGTTATCAAGGGAATGGAAACACCATATATTTT. Residues: CASSYQGNGNTIYF. The chain is built from TRBV6-6 and TRBJ1-3; the D is unclear. V was trimmed by 3 bases and J by 3 bases, leaving 9 bases between them. The germline CDR1 and CDR2 sequences are MNHNY and SVGAGI (reference sequence). The CDR3 length is 14 residues.

This rearrangement joins TRBV28 to TRBJ2-7; TRBD2 matches at 7 bases. Germline V gives CDR1 MDHEN, CDR2 SYDVKM. CDR3 length equals 15 residues. Trimming cost V 2 bases and J 6 bases; bases outside gene matches: 10. The CDR3: CASSLRTSPFFEQYF. CDR3 in DNA: TGTGCCAGCAGTTTAAGGACTAGTCCTTTTTTCGAGCAGTACTTC.

The chain has TRBV7-3 and TRBJ2-2; 9 bases are a match to TRBD2. The CDR3 runs to 14 residues. Germline assignment: CDR1 SGHTA and CDR2 FQGTGA. The J segment lost 6 bases and the V segment lost 5 bases, leaving 4 bases of the junction unmatched. Here the CDR3 DNA reads TGTGCCAGCAGCCAGACTAGCGGCGCCGGGGAGCTGTTTTTT. Translating it yields CASSQTSGAGELFF.

The V and J genes are TRBV7-9 and TRBJ1-6; D is undetermined. This CDR3 region has 13 residues. The germline V gene encodes CDR1 SEHNR and CDR2 FQNEAQ (reference sequence). V lost 5 bases and J lost 8, with 10 bases in between. CDR3 coding DNA: TGTGCCAGCAGCAGAGATCGTGATTCACCCCTCCACTTT. It translates to CASSRDRDSPLHF.

The rearrangement uses TRBV6-5 and TRBJ2-7; either TRBD1 or TRBD2 may supply D (6 bases each). The CDR3 sequence is 15 residues long. Trimming stripped 0 bases from V and 4 bases from J, with 13 bases between. Germline assignment: CDR1 MNHEY and CDR2 SVGAGI. The chain's CDR3 is CASSYSPGASYEQYF. CDR3 nucleotides: TGTGCCAGCAGTTACTCACCGGGGGCGTCTTACGAGCAGTACTTC.

The chain recombines TRBV5-6 with TRBJ2-3; 10 positions agree with TRBD1. Germline V gene sequence: CDR1 SGHDT, CDR2 YYEEEE. J was trimmed by 6 bases and V by 3 bases; bases with no gene match: 7. This CDR3 is built from 15 residues. CDR3 amino acids: CASSSGTGVMDTQYF. The CDR3 nucleotides read TGTGCCAGCAGCTCCGGGACAGGGGTAATGGATACGCAGTATTTT.

The chain recombines TRBV5-1 with TRBJ1-1, with 8 nucleotides matching TRBD1. The trim removed 5 bases at V and 0 bases at J, leaving 3 bases unmatched. Germline V CDR1 and CDR2: SGHRS, YFSETQ. There are 14 residues in the CDR3. The CDR3 protein is CASRGQGMNTEAFF. CDR3 nucleotide sequence: TGCGCCAGCAGAGGACAGGGAATGAACACTGAAGCTTTCTTT.

The V call is TRBV7-3, the J call TRBJ2-3; D possibly uses TRBD1 or TRBD2 (6 bases each). CDR1 SGHTA and CDR2 FQGTGA come from the germline V gene. This CDR3 contains 15 residues. The V and J ends lost 3 bases and 4 bases respectively, with 14 bases between them. Here the CDR3 DNA reads TGTGCCAGCAGCTTGCGGTTCGGGGGCCCAGATACGCAGTATTTT. The encoded protein is CASSLRFGGPDTQYF.

In this sample, this clone turned up once. The genes are TRBV14 and TRBJ2-7; D possibly matches TRBD1 or TRBD2 (5 bases each). The CDR3 spans 13 residues. V was clipped by 5 bases and J by 3 bases, with 11 bases between them. CDR1 and CDR2 (germline): SGHDN, FVKESK. Written as DNA, the CDR3 is TGTGCCAGCAGCTACGGGACGGTCTACGAGCAGTACTTC. Translated: CASSYGTVYEQYF.

This rearrangement joins TRBV19 to TRBJ2-3; TRBD2 matches 10 bases. The germline gives CDR1 LNHDA, CDR2 SQIVND (reference sequence). This CDR3 has 15 residues. V dropped 1 base and J dropped 6; count of bases not matched to a gene: 4. CDR3 sequence (DNA): TGTGCCAGTAGTATAGCGGCTAGCGGGGGCGATACGCAGTATTTT. Amino acids: CASSIAASGGDTQYF.

The chain recombines TRBV19 with TRBJ1-5; 10 positions match TRBD1. The CDR3 is 14 amino acids. The J segment lost 6 bases and the V segment lost 4 bases, leaving 3 bases of the junction unmatched. CDR1 is LNHDA and CDR2 is SQIVND in the germline V gene (reference sequence). DNA for the CDR3: TGTGCCAGTAGTAAAAGGGACAGGGGTCAGCCCCAGCATTTT. This translates into CASSKRDRGQPQHF.

The rearrangement joins TRBV6-6 to TRBJ2-2; 13 bases are a match to TRBD2. Germline CDR1 is MNHNY and CDR2 is SVGAGI (reference sequence). The CDR3 sequence is 13 residues long. V shed 6 bases and J 8 bases; nucleotides not matched to a gene: 0. The CDR3 nucleotides read TGTGCCAGCAGGACTAGCGGGAGGGGGGAGCTGTTTTTT. This sequence encodes CASRTSGRGELFF.

The chain joins TRBV6-9 to TRBJ1-1, with D tentatively TRBD1 (6 bases). Trimming shortened V by 6 bases and J by 3 bases, and 14 bases separated the two germline ends. There are 14 residues in the CDR3. Germline V gene lookup returns CDR1 MNHGY and CDR2 SVAAGI. The CDR3 here is CASSLRGSDTEAFF. The CDR3 bases are TGTGCCAGCAGCCTCAGGGGCAGTGACACTGAAGCTTTCTTT.

The chain uses TRBV27 and TRBJ1-1, with unresolved D. This CDR3 spans 12 amino acids. V was clipped by 8 bases and J by 5 bases, with 12 bases between them. Germline V gene lookup returns CDR1 MNHEY and CDR2 SMNVEV (reference sequence). Here the CDR3 DNA reads TGTGCCAGCGGGTTTTCGGGAACTGAAGCTTTCTTT. It yields the protein CASGFSGTEAFF.

The chain employs TRBV7-3 and TRBJ2-1; 8 bases align to TRBD2. With 3 bases clipped from V and 2 bases from J, the junction kept 3 bases outside the gene matches. The CDR3 runs to 15 residues. CDR1 is SGHTA, CDR2 FQGTGA, per germline. The CDR3 nucleotides read TGTGCCAGCAGCTTCAGCGGGGGCACCTACAATGAGCAGTTCTTC. This encodes CASSFSGGTYNEQFF.

The rearrangement joins TRBV19 to TRBJ1-6; tentative D call: TRBD1 (5 bases). Trimming took off 5 bases at V and 8 bases at J, with 10 bases between the two ends. The CDR3 is made up of 13 amino acids. The germline gives CDR1 LNHDA, CDR2 SQIVND (reference sequence). The CDR3 is CASSWGKHSPLHF. As DNA, the CDR3 is TGTGCCAGTAGTTGGGGCAAGCATTCACCCCTCCACTTT. Full variable domain (remainder filled in from reference TRBV19 and TRBJ1-6): DGGITQSPKYLFRKEGQNVTLSCEQNLNHDAMYWYRQDPGQGLRLIYYSQIVNDFQKGDIAEGYSVSREKKESFPLTVTSAQKNPTAFYLCASSWGKHSPLHFGNGTRLTVT.

The chain recombines TRBV6-1 with TRBJ2-2, with a tentative D call TRBD2 (7 bases). V lost 7 bases and J lost 5, with 14 bases in between. CDR1 and CDR2 from the germline V gene are MNHNS and SASEGT. The CDR3 is made up of 14 amino acids. The CDR3 nucleotides are TGTGCCAGCACGAGGGGGGGAGGGACCGGGGAGCTGTTTTTT. Residues: CASTRGGGTGELFF.

This chain uses TRBV19 with TRBJ2-1, with 9 bases identical to TRBD1. The CDR3 runs to 12 residues. In germline, CDR1 is LNHDA, CDR2 SQIVND (reference sequence). V lost 1 base and J lost 15; bases outside the gene matches: 4. CDR3 protein: CASSIVGQGPFF. In DNA form, the CDR3 reads TGTGCCAGTAGTATAGTGGGACAGGGCCCGTTCTTC.

CDR3 DNA sequence: TGTGCCAGCAGCTTCCGGGACAGGGGCTCTGGGGCCAACGTCCTGACTTTC. This sequence encodes CASSFRDRGSGANVLTF. The chain has TRBV5-6 and TRBJ2-6, with 10 bases matching TRBD1. Germline CDR1 SGHDT, CDR2 YYEEEE. The CDR3 loop spans 17 amino acids. V lost 2 bases to trimming and J lost 0 bases; unmatched junction nucleotides: 2.